What follows are 31 T cell receptor beta chains derived from one specimen sequenced in a study of cytomegalovirus exposure and HLA in healthy donors (dated by TCRdb to about 2017). Libraries were prepared through the immunoSEQ multiplex PCR assay. Sourced from immuneACCESS, this table was stored by TCRdb with only in-frame sequences that have V and J called. A share of the clones is absent; for the studies checked, an unresolved V gene accounts for under half, and the remainder has no known explanation. The sample table contains around 69,000 clones; only one count was recorded for just over 95% of them. Jointly, the top ten make up more than 4% of the sample. Sequencing input: PBMCs. These receptors came from a woman under 30 in good health and CMV-seropositive.

The V gene is TRBV10-3, the J gene TRBJ2-1; 9 bases line up with TRBD2. CDR1 is ENHRY, CDR2 SYGVKD, per germline. The ends lost 5 bases at V and 2 bases at J; junction bases unmatched: 4. This CDR3 has 15 amino acids. The CDR3 here is CAISRTSETYNEQFF. The CDR3 bases are TGTGCCATCAGTCGGACTAGCGAGACCTACAATGAGCAGTTCTTC.

This sequence joins TRBV5-1 and TRBJ1-2; 7 bases match TRBD1. Germline-derived CDR1 and CDR2 are SGHRS and YFSETQ. CDR3 length: 14 residues. V was clipped by 3 bases and J by 4 bases; unmatched bases: 6. CDR3 region: CASSSPGQSYGYTF. The CDR3 DNA follows: TGCGCCAGCAGCTCACCGGGACAGAGCTATGGCTACACCTTC.

The gene calls are TRBV6-6 and TRBJ2-7; a possible D gene is TRBD2 (5 bases). Trimming took 0 bases from V and 1 from J, leaving 10 bases between them. This CDR3 spans 15 amino acids. Germline lookup yields CDR1 MNHNY and CDR2 SVGAGI (reference sequence). This chain's CDR3 is CASSYSSRDSYEQYF. CDR3 DNA sequence: TGTGCCAGCAGTTACTCGAGTCGGGATTCCTACGAGCAGTACTTC.

The V gene is TRBV7-2, the J gene TRBJ2-7, with 8 bases aligning to TRBD2. CDR1 and CDR2 from the germline V gene are SGHTA and FQGNSA. CDR3 length: 15 amino acids. With 7 bases clipped from V and 5 bases from J, the junction kept 13 bases outside the gene matches. CDR3 DNA: TGTGCCAGCACCCATAGTAGAGCGGGGGCTAACGAGCAGTACTTC. This gives the protein CASTHSRAGANEQYF.

The rearrangement links TRBV5-1 to TRBJ2-7; 9 bases fit TRBD1. V dropped 3 bases and J dropped 2; count of bases not matched to a gene: 12. The CDR3 contains 17 residues. Germline V CDR1 and CDR2: SGHRS, YFSETQ. CDR3 DNA: TGCGCCAGCAGCTCTCACGGGACAGGGCTGACAACCTACGAGCAGTACTTC. Its protein is CASSSHGTGLTTYEQYF.

J is TRBJ1-2 and V is TRBV6-5; TRBD1 matches at 7 bases. V trimming: 5 bases; J trimming: 7 bases; junction bases outside the gene matches: 13. Per germline, CDR1 MNHEY and CDR2 SVGAGI. CDR3 length equals 15 residues. CDR3 DNA sequence: TGTGCCAGCAGTCCTAAGGGGGCGGTATACGGTGGCTACACCTTC. Translation gives CASSPKGAVYGGYTF.

The chain joins TRBV5-6 to TRBJ1-1, with TRBD1 matching over 9 bases. V trimming: 2 bases; J trimming: 1 base; junction bases outside the gene matches: 12. CDR1 SGHDT and CDR2 YYEEEE come from the germline V gene. The CDR3 has 18 amino acids. This CDR3 is CASSFSRDRARGNTEAFF. The DNA of the CDR3 is TGTGCCAGCAGCTTTAGCCGGGACAGGGCTCGGGGGAACACTGAAGCTTTCTTT.

The chain is built from TRBV7-2 and TRBJ2-2; D call uncertain. Germline CDR1 SGHTA, CDR2 FQGNSA. Trimming removed 5 bases from V and 6 bases from J, with 10 bases in between. This CDR3 region has 13 residues. In DNA, the CDR3 is TGTGCCAGCAGCCCGTGGGCCTCCGGGGAGCTGTTTTTT. Amino acid sequence: CASSPWASGELFF.

The chain uses TRBV30 and TRBJ2-1; no reliable D call. This CDR3 contains 12 residues. The ends were cut back, 0 bases at V and 4 bases at J, with 4 bases in the middle. Germline V lookup: CDR1 GTSNPN, CDR2 SVGIG (reference sequence). The CDR3 DNA is TGTGCCTGGAGTGTACTGTACAATGAGCAGTTCTTC. This gives the protein CAWSVLYNEQFF.

V and J are TRBV14 and TRBJ2-1; 12 bases fit TRBD2. The CDR3 extends over 17 amino acids. CDR1 and CDR2 (germline): SGHDN, FVKESK. The trim removed 4 bases at V and 8 bases at J, leaving 12 bases unmatched. The chain's CDR3 is CASSLHLTSGSLDEQFF. In DNA form, the CDR3 reads TGTGCCAGCAGCCTACATTTGACTAGCGGGAGTTTGGATGAGCAGTTCTTC.

V gene TRBV28 combines with J gene TRBJ1-1; D is undetermined. Germline values: CDR1 MDHEN, CDR2 SYDVKM. This CDR3 comprises 12 residues. V shed 8 bases and J shed 8 bases, with 15 bases lying between them. Here the CDR3 reads CASAPRSLEAFF. DNA of the CDR3: TGTGCCAGCGCCCCTAGGTCCCTAGAAGCTTTCTTT. Supplemented by reference TRBV28 and TRBJ1-1, the full variable domain reads DVKVTQSSRYLVKRTGEKVFLECVQDMDHENMFWYRQDPGLGLRLIYFSYDVKMKEKGDIPEGYSVSREKKERFSLILESASTNQTSMYLCASAPRSLEAFFGQGTRLTVV.

V usage is TRBV6-5 and J usage is TRBJ2-7; D is unclear. The CDR3 covers 14 residues. Trimming removed 2 bases from V and 0 bases from J, with 8 bases in between. In germline, CDR1 is MNHEY, CDR2 SVGAGI. The CDR3 spells CASSYSRSSYEQYF. CDR3 coding DNA: TGTGCCAGCAGTTACAGCCGGAGCTCCTACGAGCAGTACTTC.

CDR3 DNA sequence: TGCGCCAGCAGCGAGACAGGAGTTAATCAGCCCCAGCATTTT. It is translated as CASSETGVNQPQHF. J is TRBJ1-5 and V is TRBV4-1, with D perhaps TRBD1 (6 bases). This CDR3 comprises 14 residues. Germline CDR1 MGHRA, CDR2 YSYEKL. Trimming shortened V by 5 bases and J by 4 bases, and 12 bases separated the two germline ends.

The V call is TRBV19, the J call TRBJ1-2; D perhaps matches TRBD1 (5 bases). The germline V gene encodes CDR1 LNHDA and CDR2 SQIVND (reference sequence). There are 16 residues in the CDR3. V was shortened by 0 bases and J by 7 bases, with 18 bases between the two germline ends. This chain's CDR3 is CASSIDGRQGTGGYTF. The CDR3, as DNA: TGTGCCAGTAGTATAGATGGGAGGCAGGGAACCGGTGGCTACACCTTC.

This sequence joins TRBV4-3 and TRBJ2-1; TRBD2 agrees at 11 bases. The ends lost 0 bases at V and 7 bases at J; junction bases unmatched: 5. In germline, CDR1 is LGHNA, CDR2 YSLEER. There are 16 residues in the CDR3. The CDR3 sequence is CASSQETSGSLNEQFF. CDR3 nucleotide sequence: TGCGCCAGCAGCCAAGAAACTAGCGGGAGTCTAAATGAGCAGTTCTTC.

The chain employs TRBV30 and TRBJ1-5, with 7 nucleotides matching TRBD1. V was clipped by 3 bases and J by 4 bases; unmatched bases: 12. Germline CDR1 GTSNPN, CDR2 SVGIG (reference sequence). The CDR3 runs to 16 residues. The CDR3 coding sequence is TGTGCCTGGAGCCCAACAAGGGCAGGGGGGAATCAGCCCCAGCATTTT. It specifies CAWSPTRAGGNQPQHF.

This rearrangement joins TRBV2 to TRBJ1-1; 11 positions agree with TRBD1. The CDR3 sequence is 15 residues long. Germline V CDR1 and CDR2: SNHLY, FYNNEI. V lost 6 bases to trimming and J lost 4 bases; unmatched junction nucleotides: 7. CDR3 loop: CASRTDRGLGTEAFF. DNA for the CDR3: TGTGCCAGCAGGACGGACAGGGGGCTGGGCACTGAAGCTTTCTTT.

The rearrangement uses TRBV2 and TRBJ2-4; tentatively, D is TRBD2 (5 bases). Germline assignment: CDR1 SNHLY and CDR2 FYNNEI. The ends were cut back, 6 bases at V and 0 bases at J, with 15 bases in the middle. CDR3 length: 16 residues. CDR3 sequence: CASRPTSGIAKNIQYF. In DNA, the CDR3 is TGTGCCAGCAGACCCACCTCGGGGATAGCCAAAAACATTCAGTACTTC.

The rearrangement links TRBV23-1 to TRBJ2-1; unclear D gene. TRBV23-1 is reported as an ORF; its role is uncertain. V was clipped by 0 bases and J by 0 bases, with 9 bases between them. The CDR3 runs 16 residues. This chain's CDR3 is CASSQSQRSSYNEQFF. CDR3 sequence (DNA): TGCGCCAGCAGTCAATCGCAGAGGAGCTCCTACAATGAGCAGTTCTTC.

The chain uses TRBV9 and TRBJ2-2; 7 bases line up with TRBD1. CDR3 length: 15 residues. Trimming removed 0 bases from V and 8 bases from J; junction bases left unmatched: 7. Germline CDR1 is SGDLS and CDR2 is YYNGEE. CDR3 sequence (DNA): TGTGCCAGCAGCGTAGGGGGGACAGCTACTGGGGAGCTGTTTTTT. Protein: CASSVGGTATGELFF.

V and J are TRBV7-2 and TRBJ2-7; 10 positions agree with TRBD2. CDR1 and CDR2 (germline): SGHTA, FQGNSA. The CDR3 consists of 15 residues. Germline trimming cut 3 bases from V and 3 bases from J; bases unmatched to any gene: 5. The CDR3 sequence is CASSFSLAGFYEQYF. The CDR3 nucleotides read TGTGCCAGCAGCTTCTCACTAGCGGGGTTCTACGAGCAGTACTTC.

The V gene is TRBV5-4, the J gene TRBJ2-7, with 7 nucleotides matching TRBD1. CDR1 and CDR2 from the germline V gene are SGHNT and YYREEE (reference sequence). This CDR3 region has 14 residues. The junction had 2 bases not matched to a gene; V was cut back by 1 base and J by 1 base. The CDR3 protein is CASSLMGQSYEQYF. The CDR3 DNA follows: TGTGCCAGCAGCTTGATGGGACAGTCCTACGAGCAGTACTTC.

CDR3 in DNA: TGTGCCTGGAGGTGGGGACAGTCCTACAATGAGCAGTTCTTC. It codes for CAWRWGQSYNEQFF. The chain has TRBV30 and TRBJ2-1; TRBD1 matches at 7 bases. This CDR3 is built from 14 residues. V lost 3 bases to trimming and J lost 1 base; unmatched junction nucleotides: 3. Germline CDR1 reads GTSNPN; CDR2 reads SVGIG (reference sequence).

V is TRBV4-1 and J is TRBJ2-2; 10 bases agree with TRBD2. The V segment lost 0 bases and the J segment 7 bases; nucleotides outside the gene matches: 5. The CDR3 has 16 residues. Per the germline V gene, CDR1 is MGHRA and CDR2 is YSYEKL. CDR3 bases: TGCGCCAGCAGCCAAGATTACCAGCGGGAGGGCGGGGAGCTGTTTTTT. This translates into CASSQDYQREGGELFF.

The chain employs TRBV7-2 and TRBJ2-1; 14 bases fit TRBD2. There are 19 residues in the CDR3. The trim removed 7 bases at V and 0 bases at J, leaving 11 bases unmatched. The germline gives CDR1 SGHTA, CDR2 FQGNSA. This CDR3 reads CASTSPGTSGRGSYNEQFF. The CDR3 coding sequence is TGTGCCAGCACTTCTCCCGGGACTAGCGGGAGAGGCTCCTACAATGAGCAGTTCTTC.

This chain uses TRBV27 with TRBJ2-4, with TRBD2 as a possible D gene (6 bases). Trimming removed 5 bases from V and 6 bases from J, with 14 bases in between. In germline, CDR1 is MNHEY, CDR2 SMNVEV (reference sequence). CDR3 length: 14 amino acids. This CDR3 reads CASSPGMEGNIQYF. DNA of the CDR3: TGTGCCAGCAGTCCTGGGATGGAGGGAAACATTCAGTACTTC.

In DNA, the CDR3 is TGTGCCAGCAGCTTAAGGAGTGGGGCGGGAGGCACCGGGGAGCTGTTTTTT. It specifies CASSLRSGAGGTGELFF. The genes are TRBV7-2 and TRBJ2-2, with 8 bases matching TRBD2. The junction had 9 bases not matched to a gene; V was cut back by 2 bases and J by 4 bases. This CDR3 is built from 17 residues. Germline values: CDR1 SGHTA, CDR2 FQGNSA.

The rearrangement links TRBV6-1 to TRBJ2-5; TRBD1 matches 7 bases. This CDR3 is built from 16 residues. The trim removed 4 bases at V and 4 bases at J, leaving 12 bases unmatched. Looked up from germline, CDR1 is MNHNS and CDR2 is SASEGT. CDR3 protein: CASSANRGIPSETQYF. CDR3 nucleotide sequence: TGTGCCAGCAGTGCAAACAGGGGAATACCATCAGAGACCCAGTACTTC.

The chain combines TRBV5-1 with TRBJ2-2, with 7 bases matching TRBD1. With V trimmed by 4 bases and J by 6 bases, 3 bases remained unmatched. This CDR3 is built from 13 residues. Germline CDR1 is SGHRS and CDR2 is YFSETQ. Here the CDR3 DNA reads TGCGCCAGCAGCCTGACAGGGTCCGGGGAGCTGTTTTTT. Its protein is CASSLTGSGELFF.

The chain joins TRBV4-1 to TRBJ2-3; the D gene is possibly TRBD2 (5 bases). CDR1 is MGHRA, CDR2 YSYEKL, per germline. The CDR3 is made up of 15 amino acids. Trimming pared 4 bases from V and 0 bases from J, leaving 11 bases between. CDR3 sequence (DNA): TGCGCCAGCAGCCCAGGCCGCGGGAGCACAGATACGCAGTATTTT. Protein sequence: CASSPGRGSTDTQYF.

This rearrangement joins TRBV2 to TRBJ2-2; 7 bases fit TRBD2. Looked up from germline, CDR1 is SNHLY and CDR2 is FYNNEI. The CDR3 covers 15 residues. V was pared by 4 bases and J by 1 base, with 3 bases of the junction left unmatched. The CDR3 sequence: CASSVPSGNTGELFF. The CDR3 region has the DNA TGTGCCAGCAGTGTCCCTAGCGGGAACACCGGGGAGCTGTTTTTT.